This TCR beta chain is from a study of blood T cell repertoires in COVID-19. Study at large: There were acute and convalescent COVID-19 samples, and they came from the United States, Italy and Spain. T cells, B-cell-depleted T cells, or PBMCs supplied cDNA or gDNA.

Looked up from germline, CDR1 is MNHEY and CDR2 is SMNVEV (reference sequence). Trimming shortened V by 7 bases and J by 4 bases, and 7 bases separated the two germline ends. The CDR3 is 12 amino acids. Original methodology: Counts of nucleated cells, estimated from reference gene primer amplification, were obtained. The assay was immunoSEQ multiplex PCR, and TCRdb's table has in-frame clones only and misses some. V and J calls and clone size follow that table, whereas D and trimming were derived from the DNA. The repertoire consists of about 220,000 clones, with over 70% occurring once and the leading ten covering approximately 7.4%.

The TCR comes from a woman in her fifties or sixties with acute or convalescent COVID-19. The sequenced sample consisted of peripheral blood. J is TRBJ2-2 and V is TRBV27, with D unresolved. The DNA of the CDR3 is TGTGCCAGCATGAGGTTCACCGGGGAGCTGTTTTTT. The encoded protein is CASMRFTGELFF.